This T cell receptor (beta chain) was captured in a study of T-cell reconstitution after alpha-beta-depleted transplantation in children. Study outcomes and limitations: High day-60 TCRbeta diversity in some patients came from surviving recipient T cells and thymic progenitors.

During its preparation, the TCRbeta library received unique molecular identifiers. TCRdb called the PCR reads again in MiXCR, with one record for every CDR3 protein. This sample has some 600,000 distinct CDR3 sequences; 10% to 15% occur once, and the top ten carry about 2.2%. Germline V CDR1 and CDR2: MDHEN, SYDVKM. CDR3 length equals 15 residues. V shed 3 bases and J shed 2 bases, with 14 bases lying between them. A word on this clonotype: The antigen remains undetermined.

This TCR came from a male patient younger than 18 who had a stem cell transplant for acute myeloid leukemia, so the T cells may come from the graft donor. The chain uses TRBV28 and TRBJ2-7; D uncertain. The sample was PBMCs, mostly from graft donor cells, taken 360 days after TCRalphabeta/CD19-depleted stem cell transplant. The DNA of the CDR3 is TGTGCCAGCAGTTTTGCAGGAAGTGGAACCTACGAGCAGTACTTC. Encoded protein: CASSFAGSGTYEQYF.